This TCR beta chain was sequenced for a study of chemoradiotherapy in HPV16-positive cancers. In the study overall: A couple of HPV16-positive patients' cells yielded candidate HPV-specific clones and common motifs. Broader study findings: Non-HPV-specific T cells did not expand in tumors during treatment, whereas candidate HPV-specific clones and E7-related motifs did. Functional assays defining HPV-specific T cells used only a couple of HPV16-positive patients.

Repeated repertoire sampling spanned the course of chemoradiotherapy. The junction had 7 bases not matched to a gene; V was cut back by 4 bases and J by 7 bases. CDR1 and CDR2 from the germline V gene are LGHNA and YNFKEQ. This CDR3 is 16 amino acids long. Assay used: immunoSEQ multiplex PCR; TCRdb lists only in-frame clones, some missing. The sample has tens of thousands of clones; approximately 93% are singletons. Comments on this clone: Its specificity is not known.

The biological material was taken from a patient who underwent chemoradiotherapy. V is TRBV4-2 and J is TRBJ2-1, with 13 bases identical to TRBD2. This receptor was taken from a human donor with HPV-associated anogenital cancer. CDR3 DNA: TGTGCCAGCAGCCGAGAGACTAGCGGGGGGTATAATGAGCAGTTCTTC. It is translated as CASSRETSGGYNEQFF.